Following are 18 T cell receptor beta chains from one sample sequenced in a study of cytomegalovirus exposure and HLA in healthy donors. The PCR had 60 Vbeta and 13 Jbeta primers. Profiling relied on immunoSEQ multiplex PCR, and the TCRdb table lists in-frame clones only, not all of them. The sample has some 75,000 clones. Specimen: PBMCs. The receptors here all came from a boy aged 5-17 years in good health and CMV-seronegative.

The V call is TRBV30, the J call TRBJ2-1, with 8 bases identical to TRBD1. CDR1 GTSNPN and CDR2 SVGIG come from the germline V gene (reference sequence). The length of the CDR3 is 12 residues. V shed 0 bases and J 13 bases; nucleotides not matched to a gene: 5. The CDR3 protein is CAWSVQGGFQFF. In DNA form, the CDR3 reads TGTGCCTGGAGTGTACAGGGGGGATTTCAGTTCTTC. The whole variable domain, filled in from reference TRBV30 and TRBJ2-1, reads SQTIHQWPATLVQPVGSPLSLECTVEGTSNPNLYWYRQAAGRGLQLLFYSVGIGQISSEVPQNLSASRPQDRQFILSSKKLLLSDSGFYLCAWSVQGGFQFFGPGTRLTVL.

This rearrangement joins TRBV11-2 to TRBJ1-2; D is perhaps TRBD1 (5 bases). Germline V CDR1 and CDR2: SGHAT, FQNNGV. V lost 3 bases to trimming and J lost 7 bases, with 12 bases between them. The CDR3 has 13 amino acids. The CDR3 nucleotides read TGTGCCAGCAGCTTCGGGTTTGGGGCTGGCTACACCTTC. Its protein product is CASSFGFGAGYTF.

The chain couples TRBV2 to TRBJ2-5, with 14 positions matching TRBD2. The CDR3 consists of 17 residues. With V trimmed by 6 bases and J by 1 base, 7 bases remained unmatched. CDR1 and CDR2 (germline): SNHLY, FYNNEI. CDR3 sequence: CASRGLAGDPSQETQYF. Here the CDR3 DNA reads TGTGCCAGCAGGGGACTAGCGGGAGACCCATCCCAAGAGACCCAGTACTTC.

The V and J genes are TRBV6-8 and TRBJ2-3, with D tentatively TRBD1 (6 bases). Germline values: CDR1 MNHGY, CDR2 SAAAGT. The V and J ends lost 10 bases and 2 bases respectively, with 19 bases between them. This CDR3 region has 15 residues. CDR3 DNA: TGTGCCACCCAGGCCGAGCGGACAGTCACAGATACGCAGTATTTT. Protein sequence: CATQAERTVTDTQYF.

As for this clone: Relative to the germline gene, one junction end is altered; a read error may explain this. The same CDR3 arises from other DNA sequences in this sample as well. The rearrangement joins TRBV19 to TRBJ1-6; possible D gene TRBD1, 5 bases. Germline CDR1 reads LNHDA; CDR2 reads SQIVND (reference sequence). The CDR3 consists of 16 residues. The CDR3 region is CASSLGPPAYNSPLHF. In DNA form, the CDR3 reads TGTGCCAGTAGTTTGGGGCCGCCGGCCTATAATTCACCCCTACACTTT.

This rearrangement joins TRBV19 to TRBJ1-1; 7 bases map to TRBD1. Germline loops: CDR1 LNHDA, CDR2 SQIVND (reference sequence). The V and J ends lost 5 bases and 3 bases, in that order; junction bases with no gene match: 9. CDR3 length equals 15 residues. The CDR3 spells CASSPGTDSYTEAFF. The CDR3 DNA is TGTGCCAGTAGTCCCGGGACAGATAGTTACACTGAAGCTTTCTTT.

The rearrangement uses TRBV5-8 and TRBJ2-7, with TRBD2 matching 13 bases. This CDR3 contains 15 residues. V shed 4 bases and J 2 bases; nucleotides not matched to a gene: 3. The germline V gene encodes CDR1 SGHTS and CDR2 YDEGEE. Written as DNA, the CDR3 is TGTGCCAGCAGCAGACTAGCGGGAGGTGCCTACGAGCAGTACTTC. Translated: CASSRLAGGAYEQYF.

The V and J genes are TRBV6-5 and TRBJ2-5, with 7 positions matching TRBD2. J was trimmed by 5 bases and V by 2 bases; bases with no gene match: 8. Germline CDR1 reads MNHEY; CDR2 reads SVGAGI. This CDR3 is built from 15 residues. The CDR3 sequence: CASSYGAGVGETQYF. In nucleotides, the CDR3 is TGTGCCAGCAGTTACGGGGCGGGAGTGGGGGAGACCCAGTACTTC.

The rearrangement joins TRBV5-1 to TRBJ1-1, with 9 bases aligning to TRBD1. From germline, CDR1 is SGHRS and CDR2 YFSETQ. CDR3 length: 14 residues. V gave up 4 bases and J gave up 5 bases; unmatched junction bases: 6. CDR3 DNA: TGCGCCAGCAGCATACAGGGGGCTGGGACTGAAGCTTTCTTT. This gives the protein CASSIQGAGTEAFF.

The rearrangement uses TRBV4-1 and TRBJ1-2, with 8 bases identical to TRBD1. With 1 base clipped from V and 4 bases from J, the junction kept 5 bases outside the gene matches. The CDR3 contains 15 residues. CDR1 is MGHRA and CDR2 is YSYEKL in the germline V gene. This CDR3 reads CASSQGPTGGYGYTF. The CDR3 nucleotides read TGCGCCAGCAGCCAAGGTCCCACAGGGGGCTATGGCTACACCTTC.

The gene calls are TRBV15 and TRBJ2-1; no clear D gene. Germline assignment: CDR1 LNHNV and CDR2 YYDKDF (reference sequence). V lost 6 bases and J lost 3, with 6 bases in between. CDR3 length equals 12 residues. The CDR3 coding sequence is TGTGCCACCAGAAGACACTACAATGAGCAGTTCTTC. Amino acid sequence: CATRRHYNEQFF. Full variable domain (missing parts from reference TRBV15 and TRBJ2-1): DAMVIQNPRYQVTQFGKPVTLSCSQTLNHNVMYWYQQKSSQAPKLLFHYYDKDFNNEADTPDNFQSRRPNTSFCFLDIRSPGLGDTAMYLCATRRHYNEQFFGPGTRLTVL.

The J gene is TRBJ1-1, the V gene TRBV2, with 8 positions matching TRBD1. The trim removed 4 bases at V and 0 bases at J, leaving 7 bases unmatched. The CDR3 consists of 16 residues. From germline, CDR1 is SNHLY and CDR2 FYNNEI. The CDR3 nucleotides read TGTGCCAGCAGTGTAAGAGGGGACAGGATGAACACTGAAGCTTTCTTT. This translates into CASSVRGDRMNTEAFF.

The rearrangement links TRBV7-8 to TRBJ2-7; D possibly corresponds to TRBD2 (5 bases). The CDR3 sequence is 15 residues long. The V end was cut by 2 bases, the J end by 3 bases, with 14 bases between. The germline V gene has CDR1 SGHVS and CDR2 FQNEAQ. The CDR3: CASSLRGVTNYEQYF. CDR3 bases: TGTGCCAGCAGCTTACGGGGTGTAACGAACTACGAGCAGTACTTC.

This chain uses TRBV5-4 with TRBJ2-5; D possibly corresponds to TRBD2 (6 bases). Germline V CDR1 and CDR2: SGHNT, YYREEE (reference sequence). This CDR3 comprises 14 residues. V lost 2 bases and J 9 bases, leaving 17 bases between the germline ends. The CDR3 DNA follows: TGTGCCAGCAGCTTTACGGGGGTGCCGGTCGCCCAGTACTTC. Its protein product is CASSFTGVPVAQYF.

V usage is TRBV29-1 and J usage is TRBJ1-2; D is ambiguous. Germline CDR1 and CDR2: SQVTM and ANQGSEA. Trimming left V 3 bases short and J 6 bases short, with 11 bases between. This CDR3 is 12 amino acids long. CDR3 amino acids: CSVDPGWDGYTF. As DNA, the CDR3 is TGCAGCGTTGATCCGGGTTGGGATGGCTACACCTTC.

V gene TRBV19 combines with J gene TRBJ2-5; no firm D call. Trimming took 7 bases from V and 1 from J, leaving 10 bases between them. The CDR3 is 13 amino acids. The germline CDR1 and CDR2 sequences are LNHDA and SQIVND (reference sequence). As DNA, the CDR3 is TGTGCCAGTATGGGCTACTCCCAAGAGACCCAGTACTTC. It is translated as CASMGYSQETQYF.

J is TRBJ2-3 and V is TRBV19; TRBD2 aligns across 7 bases. CDR1 is LNHDA and CDR2 is SQIVND in the germline V gene (reference sequence). The CDR3 runs to 16 residues. V lost 5 bases, J lost 0 bases, and 8 bases stayed unmatched. CDR3 residues: CASSPRTSVSTDTQYF. DNA for the CDR3: TGTGCCAGTAGTCCCCGAACTAGCGTGAGCACAGATACGCAGTATTTT.

The gene calls are TRBV5-1 and TRBJ2-3; TRBD1 aligns across 9 bases. The CDR3 covers 11 residues. CDR1 and CDR2 (germline): SGHRS, YFSETQ. V shed 4 bases and J 11 bases; nucleotides not matched to a gene: 2. CDR3 amino acids: CASSEGQGQYF. CDR3 DNA: TGCGCCAGCAGCGAGGGACAGGGGCAGTATTTT.